This T cell receptor beta chain is from a study of blood T cell repertoires in COVID-19. Whole-study context: Acute and convalescent COVID-19 specimens originated in the United States, Italy and Spain.

The germline gives CDR1 SGHTA, CDR2 FQGTGA. Trimming removed 1 base from V and 5 bases from J, with 9 bases in between. This CDR3 is 14 amino acids long. Under the authors' procedure: Reference gene primer amplification yielded estimated nucleated cell counts. Clones were read by immunoSEQ multiplex PCR, and TCRdb kept only the in-frame ones, dropping some. V and J calls and clone size come straight from that table; D and trimming were deduced from the DNA. The sample lists fewer than 85,000 clones, around 79% occurring once. Input material: peripheral blood. This sequence joins TRBV7-3 and TRBJ2-1; D possibly corresponds to TRBD2 (6 bases). The source is a man between 60 and 70 years old with acute or convalescent COVID-19. CDR3 sequence (DNA): TGTGCCAGCAGCTTAAGCGGGGCTAACAATGAGCAGTTCTTC. This sequence encodes CASSLSGANNEQFF.